Listed below are T cell receptor beta chains from one sample, sequenced in a study of shared clonotypes between healthy human individuals. Data came from immunoSEQ multiplex PCR; TCRdb stores just in-frame clones and leaves some out. The sample lists some 2,500,000 clones, 93% occurring once. The sequencing sample was made of naive CD4+ T cells from PBMCs. The receptors were sampled from a man between 18 and 35 years old in good health. Some clones in this sample may be carry-over from other donors' samples. Each CDR3 is given with its conserved first and last residue.

v_gene: TRBV9; j_gene: TRBJ2-7; CDR3aa: CASSVVGQAGDYEQYF
v_gene: TRBV14; j_gene: TRBJ1-1; CDR3aa: CASSQSLVRTEAFF
v_gene: TRBV19; j_gene: TRBJ1-4; CDR3aa: CASSHFRGSTNEKLFF
v_gene: TRBV29-1; j_gene: TRBJ2-7; CDR3aa: CSVARDRGYEQYF
v_gene: TRBV11-2; j_gene: TRBJ1-2; CDR3aa: CASSLQGHSGYGYTF
v_gene: TRBV28; j_gene: TRBJ1-2; CDR3aa: CASSYADRTYGYTF
v_gene: TRBV5-1; j_gene: TRBJ2-1; CDR3aa: CASSFEGEVSYNEQFF
v_gene: TRBV7-2; j_gene: TRBJ2-2; CDR3aa: CASSSSGTTGELFF
v_gene: TRBV15; j_gene: TRBJ1-5; CDR3aa: CATSPQGERQPQHF
v_gene: TRBV7-9; j_gene: TRBJ2-2; CDR3aa: CATPEGELFF
v_gene: TRBV18; j_gene: TRBJ2-3; CDR3aa: CASSPGGSSDTQYF
v_gene: TRBV4-1; j_gene: TRBJ2-5; CDR3aa: CASSQEPGNLQETQYF
v_gene: TRBV2; j_gene: TRBJ2-7; CDR3aa: CASMKGLAGVSEQYF
v_gene: TRBV30; j_gene: TRBJ1-2; CDR3aa: CAWSQGQDYGYTF
v_gene: TRBV6-5; j_gene: TRBJ2-7; CDR3aa: CASSYRDWQYF
v_gene: TRBV5-1; j_gene: TRBJ2-3; CDR3aa: CASSTFTGGPDTQYF
v_gene: TRBV9; j_gene: TRBJ2-1; CDR3aa: CASSVDSGIWNEQFF
v_gene: TRBV5-1; j_gene: TRBJ1-2; CDR3aa: CASSLLQSSNYGYTF
v_gene: TRBV19; j_gene: TRBJ2-1; CDR3aa: CASRGLAGGRYNEQFF
v_gene: TRBV18; j_gene: TRBJ1-1; CDR3aa: CASSPPSWQQKAFF
v_gene: TRBV18; j_gene: TRBJ2-1; CDR3aa: CASSLSGTYNEQFF
v_gene: TRBV25-1; j_gene: TRBJ2-3; CDR3aa: CASSAPESTDTQYF
v_gene: TRBV2; j_gene: TRBJ2-3; CDR3aa: CASRFLSGSTDTQYF
v_gene: TRBV6-1; j_gene: TRBJ2-5; CDR3aa: CASRLTSGRETQYF
v_gene: TRBV19; j_gene: TRBJ2-7; CDR3aa: CASSILGADASYEQYF
v_gene: TRBV5-5; j_gene: TRBJ1-2; CDR3aa: CASSGGQGVGYTF
v_gene: TRBV9; j_gene: TRBJ2-1; CDR3aa: CASSVDGRLAGVYNEQFF
v_gene: TRBV16; j_gene: TRBJ1-5; CDR3aa: CASSHVDRAGNQPQHF
v_gene: TRBV6-5; j_gene: TRBJ2-1; CDR3aa: CASSYSTSGSVGEQFF
v_gene: TRBV4-1; j_gene: TRBJ2-3; CDR3aa: CASSQEFGSSTDTQYF
v_gene: TRBV30; j_gene: TRBJ2-5; CDR3aa: CAWRNTGRETQYF
v_gene: TRBV15; j_gene: TRBJ2-7; CDR3aa: CATSRGPLEQYF
v_gene: TRBV7-2; j_gene: TRBJ2-2; CDR3aa: CASSPGHSGRESGELFF
v_gene: TRBV20-1; j_gene: TRBJ2-1; CDR3aa: CSASTREQFF
v_gene: TRBV28; j_gene: TRBJ2-7; CDR3aa: CAGRRPGVAEQYF
v_gene: TRBV7-9; j_gene: TRBJ2-3; CDR3aa: CASSAGLAGTDTQYF
v_gene: TRBV10-1; j_gene: TRBJ1-2; CDR3aa: CASSERQGSGYTF
v_gene: TRBV28; j_gene: TRBJ1-1; CDR3aa: CASSRGGLSTEAFF
v_gene: TRBV5-1; j_gene: TRBJ2-5; CDR3aa: CASSLGTGSWETQYF
v_gene: TRBV6-5; j_gene: TRBJ2-7; CDR3aa: CASSYSRVGHEQYF
v_gene: TRBV7-9; j_gene: TRBJ2-5; CDR3aa: CASSLRQGYQETQYF
v_gene: TRBV18; j_gene: TRBJ1-1; CDR3aa: CASSPTTGFVTEAFF
v_gene: TRBV5-1; j_gene: TRBJ2-7; CDR3aa: CASSWGTGGSYEQYF
v_gene: TRBV14; j_gene: TRBJ2-3; CDR3aa: CASSQDARPTDTQYF
v_gene: TRBV6-6; j_gene: TRBJ1-3; CDR3aa: CASSSGSGNTIYF
v_gene: TRBV5-1; j_gene: TRBJ2-7; CDR3aa: CASSLAQAGHEQYF
v_gene: TRBV29-1; j_gene: TRBJ2-2; CDR3aa: CSASSGVNTGELFF
v_gene: TRBV7-3; j_gene: TRBJ1-1; CDR3aa: CASSPRTGKGTEAFF
v_gene: TRBV2; j_gene: TRBJ2-1; CDR3aa: CASNEASGSNEQFF
v_gene: TRBV5-5; j_gene: TRBJ2-7; CDR3aa: CASSVRSDSYEQYF
v_gene: TRBV29-1; j_gene: TRBJ2-1; CDR3aa: CSVGETGRFGNEQFF
v_gene: TRBV6-5; j_gene: TRBJ1-2; CDR3aa: CASSYQGFGYTF
v_gene: TRBV6-5; j_gene: TRBJ2-7; CDR3aa: CASSYREGQGYEQYF
v_gene: TRBV5-6; j_gene: TRBJ2-7; CDR3aa: CASSPAIGTGGAYEQYF
v_gene: TRBV11-2; j_gene: TRBJ2-3; CDR3aa: CASSLAGVPDTQYF